This T cell receptor (beta chain) is drawn from a study of T cells in localized non-small cell lung cancer. General study results and limits: Multi-region tumor sequencing was not done, so intratumor heterogeneity could not be excluded. Uninvolved adjacent lung, not tumor, had the highest T cell clonality.

TCRdb's copy holds only in-frame clones and misses some; the assay was immunoSEQ multiplex PCR. The sample lists about 26,000 clones, more than 75% occurring once. This CDR3 is built from 13 residues. The germline gives CDR1 SEHNR, CDR2 FQNEAQ (reference sequence). With V trimmed by 5 bases and J by 8 bases, 7 bases remained unmatched. Comments on this clone: The antigen remains undetermined.

The chain employs TRBV7-9 and TRBJ1-2; 8 bases agree with TRBD1. The sequencing here drew on peripheral blood, taken before any cancer treatment. The sequence was obtained from a woman aged 35-75 years with stage I lung adenocarcinoma. The CDR3 reads CASSNQGAGGYTF. DNA of the CDR3: TGTGCCAGCAGCAATCAGGGGGCAGGGGGCTACACCTTC. The full variable domain, rest sourced from reference TRBV7-9 and TRBJ1-2, is DTGVSQNPRHKITKRGQNVTFRCDPISEHNRLYWYRQTLGQGPEFLTYFQNEAQLEKSRLLSDRFSAERPKGSFSTLEIQRTEQGDSAMYLCASSNQGAGGYTFGSGTRLTVV.